The TCR beta chain described here comes from a study of human T cells and chemical hapten exposure. Study background: It was small differences in pooled library volume that mainly caused per-sample TCR yields to vary. Points from the study as a whole: TCRs at a frequency above 1 in 1000 stayed unchanged with DPC sensitization.

Time point: patch test 1, 2 weeks after DPC sensitization. Treatment in this sample: therapeutic diphenylcyclopropenone sensitization with weekly scalp DPC. This CDR3 region has 12 residues. Between the trimmed V and J ends, which lost 5 bases and 4 bases, there was a span of 11 bases. Germline V lookup: CDR1 SQVTM, CDR2 ANQGSEA. As processed by the authors: TCR counts had a median of about 92,000 per sample and spanned about 20,000 to 700,000. TCRdb fed the RACE reads into MiXCR, producing one record per CDR3 protein. The V and J calls reflect TCRdb's pipeline rather than the authors' work. The profile shows 180,000 or so distinct CDR3 sequences, approximately 15% of them singletons. This clonotype showed up many times. Antigen specificity is unknown.

The sequence was collected from a woman aged 25-40 years with alopecia areata. Some clones in this sample may be carry-over from other donors' samples. This material consisted of whole blood, taken in connection with sensitization to the hapten diphenylcyclopropenone (DPC). This chain links TRBV29-1 with TRBJ1-2; TRBD1 is a possible D gene (6 bases). The CDR3 sequence is CSVKQQGYGYTF. The CDR3 DNA sequence: TGCAGCGTTAAGCAACAGGGCTATGGCTACACCTTC.